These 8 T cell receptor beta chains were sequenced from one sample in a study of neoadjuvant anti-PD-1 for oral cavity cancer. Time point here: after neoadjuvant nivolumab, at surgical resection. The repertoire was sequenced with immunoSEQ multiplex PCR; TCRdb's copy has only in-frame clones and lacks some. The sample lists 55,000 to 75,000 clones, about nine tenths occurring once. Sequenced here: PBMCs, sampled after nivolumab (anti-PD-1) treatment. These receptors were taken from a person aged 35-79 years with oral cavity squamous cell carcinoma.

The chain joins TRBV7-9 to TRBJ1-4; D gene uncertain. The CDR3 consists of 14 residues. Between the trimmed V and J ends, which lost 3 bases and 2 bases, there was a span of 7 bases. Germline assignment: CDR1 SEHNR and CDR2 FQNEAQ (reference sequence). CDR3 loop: CASSLPRTNEKLFF. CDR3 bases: TGTGCCAGCAGCTTGCCGCGGACTAATGAAAAACTGTTTTTT.

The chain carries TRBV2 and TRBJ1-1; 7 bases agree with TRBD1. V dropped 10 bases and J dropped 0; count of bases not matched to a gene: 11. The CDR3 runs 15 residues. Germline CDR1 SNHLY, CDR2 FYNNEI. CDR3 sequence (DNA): TGTGCCACCAGACAGGGTTTTTTGGTGAACACTGAAGCTTTCTTT. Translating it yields CATRQGFLVNTEAFF.

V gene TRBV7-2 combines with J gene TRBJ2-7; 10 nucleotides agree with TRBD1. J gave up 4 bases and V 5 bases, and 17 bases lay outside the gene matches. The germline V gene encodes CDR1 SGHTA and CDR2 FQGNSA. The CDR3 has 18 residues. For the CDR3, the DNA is TGTGCCAGCAGCCTACGCCTGACAGGGGGCAGAGGAGCATACGAGCAGTACTTC. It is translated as CASSLRLTGGRGAYEQYF.

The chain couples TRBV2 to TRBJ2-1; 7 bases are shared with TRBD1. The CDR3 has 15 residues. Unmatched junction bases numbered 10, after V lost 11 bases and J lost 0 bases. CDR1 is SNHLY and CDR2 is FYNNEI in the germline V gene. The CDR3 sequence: CAPVKGASSYNEQFF. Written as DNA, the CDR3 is TGTGCCCCCGTTAAGGGGGCGAGCTCCTACAATGAGCAGTTCTTC.

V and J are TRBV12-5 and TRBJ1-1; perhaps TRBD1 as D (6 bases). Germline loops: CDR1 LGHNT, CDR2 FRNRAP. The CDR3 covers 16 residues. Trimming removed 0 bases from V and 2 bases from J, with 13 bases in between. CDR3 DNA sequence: TGTGCTAGTGGTTTGGTACTTCAGGGGATAAACACTGAAGCTTTCTTT. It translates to CASGLVLQGINTEAFF.

The CDR3 bases are TGCGCCAGCAGAGATCGACAGACCTATAGCAATCAGCCCCAGCATTTT. Amino acid sequence: CASRDRQTYSNQPQHF. This sequence joins TRBV4-1 and TRBJ1-5; the D gene is possibly TRBD1 (5 bases). This CDR3 is 16 amino acids long. The germline V and J ends were trimmed by 6 bases and 0 bases, with 15 bases remaining between them. CDR1 is MGHRA, CDR2 YSYEKL, per germline.

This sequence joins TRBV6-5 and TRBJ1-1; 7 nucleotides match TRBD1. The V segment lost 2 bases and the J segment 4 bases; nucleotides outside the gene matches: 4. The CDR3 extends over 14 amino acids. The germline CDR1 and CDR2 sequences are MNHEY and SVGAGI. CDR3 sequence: CASSYGPGGTEAFF. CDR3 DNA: TGTGCCAGCAGTTACGGTCCAGGGGGCACTGAAGCTTTCTTT.

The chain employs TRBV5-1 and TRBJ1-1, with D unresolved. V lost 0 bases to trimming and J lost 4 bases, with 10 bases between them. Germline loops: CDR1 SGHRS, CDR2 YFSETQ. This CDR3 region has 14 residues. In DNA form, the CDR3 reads TGCGCCAGCAGCTTGGAGATCTTGTTCACTGAAGCTTTCTTT. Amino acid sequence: CASSLEILFTEAFF.